The following is a TCR beta chain sequence with its context. Antigen specificity is unknown. The sample belongs to a study of cytomegalovirus exposure and HLA in healthy donors. Whole-study findings and limits: The authors enumerated roughly 180 TCR beta chains as linked to cytomegalovirus.

J gave up 4 bases and V 4 bases, and 6 bases lay outside the gene matches. The CDR3 loop spans 13 amino acids. Germline CDR1 SQVTM, CDR2 ANQGSEA. The assay was immunoSEQ multiplex PCR, and TCRdb's table has in-frame clones only and misses some. The sample contains approximately 110,000 clones, 85% to 90% of which appear only once. Sequences were obtained from PBMCs. V and J are TRBV29-1 and TRBJ2-7, with 8 bases that match TRBD1. The TCR sequence derives from a woman aged 18-29 years in good health and CMV-seronegative. CDR3: CSVGDRGSYEQYF. Written as DNA, the CDR3 is TGCAGCGTTGGTGACAGGGGCAGTTACGAGCAGTACTTC.